These T cell receptor beta chains were read from a single sample in a study of T cells after yellow fever vaccination. Each CDR3 protein gets one entry after TCRdb re-called the 5' RACE reads with MiXCR. The repertoire holds 550,000 to 750,000 distinct CDR3 sequences, with approximately 15% as singletons. This material consisted of PBMCs, taken on the day of the yellow fever booster vaccination. The receptors were gathered from a man aged 30 to 45 who received the YFV17D yellow fever vaccine. CDR3s include the opening cysteine and the closing phenylalanine or tryptophan.

v_call cdr3_aa
TRBV11-2 CASTTRRVAGRDYNEQFF
TRBV4-2 CASSQDLRRVSYEQYF
TRBV7-2 CASSLLAGVGTDTQYF
TRBV6-5 CASSSRYEQYF
TRBV6-2/TRBV6-3 CASIQDRGRTEQYF
TRBV24-1 CATSDPPGQGPETQYF
TRBV7-2 CASSLIAGSLGTDTQYF
TRBV7-2 CASSLGPEHYGEQYF
TRBV5-4 CASSAGTSGKSETQYF
TRBV20-1 CSASERSIREKLFF
TRBV18 CASSPLDSGNTIYF
TRBV7-9 CASSPLQGGSYEQYF
TRBV12-3/TRBV12-4 CASSLLSAQNEQFF
TRBV4-3 CASSPRRLSQGYNEQFF
TRBV20-1 CSARDFSGLASITDTQYF
TRBV18 CASSPDTNYGYTF
TRBV18 CASSPPQMETQYF
TRBV5-1 CASKGDRARNTEAFF
TRBV12-3/TRBV12-4 CASSDGTAARGTEAFF
TRBV18 CASALTLLSSGANVLTF
TRBV9 CASSVAPGASSYEQYF
TRBV9 CASSGLGTGVNEQFF
TRBV19 CASSTTSGSPPPDTQYF
TRBV4-3 CASSQEGPRGAYEQYF
TRBV10-1 CASSEGARDEQYF
TRBV12-3/TRBV12-4 CASRMSGEGTDTQYF
TRBV15 CATSTTHGDEQYF
TRBV2 CASDGGQETQYF
TRBV7-9 CASSLARGRGQDTQYF
TRBV29-1 CSVQTGEDTQYF
TRBV10-2 CASRPVFASGTPYEQYF
TRBV5-1 CASSPGTGPANPEAFF
TRBV2 CASSVNRGSEQYF
TRBV2 CASSVRGTGPRNIQYF
TRBV6-5 CASSYSSGNNYGYTF
TRBV12-3/TRBV12-4 CASSDFGLAGGELFF
TRBV29-1 CSVDGRDSYEQYF
TRBV29-1 CSARGRGGRHPSYNEQFF
TRBV6-1 CASDPGGVSYEQYF
TRBV6-5 CASSYEAGTRNEQFF
TRBV27 CASSPPATGELFF
TRBV6-2/TRBV6-3 CASTQRVETQYF
TRBV7-9 CASSLVGLKQYF
TRBV7-6 CASSLNPSTASGGHRGTDTQYF
TRBV20-1 CSASPISGSNTGELFF
TRBV5-8 CASSLAEATAQDSPLHF
TRBV7-2 CASSLLGQTDQPQHF
TRBV5-1 CASSLLQTDYGYTF
TRBV4-1 CASSQVRAGPSDNEQFF
TRBV5-1 CASSLLASPRYETQYF
TRBV5-1 CASSLEWSGYEQYF
TRBV5-1 CASSFQGVSEQFF
TRBV5-1 CASSLSSGTKNIQYF
TRBV4-2 CASSQELVLEGSGYTF
TRBV2 CASSGGGDQIYEQYF